These 20 T cell receptor beta chains came from one sample sequenced in a study of blood T cell repertoires in COVID-19. The table came from immunoSEQ multiplex PCR; TCRdb's copy has only in-frame clones and leaves some out. This table holds about 100,000 clones, around four fifths found once. The sample comprised peripheral blood. All receptors derive from a man in his fifties with active or convalescent COVID-19.

This clone was recorded a few times. The gene calls are TRBV19 and TRBJ2-5, with D possibly matching TRBD2 (5 bases). CDR1 is LNHDA and CDR2 is SQIVND in the germline V gene (reference sequence). The CDR3 covers 13 residues. V was trimmed by 5 bases and J by 5 bases, leaving 12 bases between them. In DNA form, the CDR3 reads TGTGCCAGTAGTCGGGATTCGCGGGAGACCCAGTACTTC. The encoded protein is CASSRDSRETQYF. Full variable domain (remainder filled in from reference TRBV19 and TRBJ2-5): DGGITQSPKYLFRKEGQNVTLSCEQNLNHDAMYWYRQDPGQGLRLIYYSQIVNDFQKGDIAEGYSVSREKKESFPLTVTSAQKNPTAFYLCASSRDSRETQYFGPGTRLLVL.

V and J are TRBV14 and TRBJ2-7; 9 nucleotides line up with TRBD2. The J segment lost 3 bases and the V segment lost 4 bases, leaving 7 bases of the junction unmatched. In germline, CDR1 is SGHDN, CDR2 FVKESK. The CDR3 consists of 15 residues. CDR3 residues: CASSLKAGGLYEQYF. Written as DNA, the CDR3 is TGTGCCAGCAGCCTCAAAGCGGGAGGTCTCTACGAGCAGTACTTC.

The chain employs TRBV24-1 and TRBJ2-5; 7 positions match TRBD2. Germline loops: CDR1 KGHDR, CDR2 SFDVKD. J gave up 6 bases and V 3 bases, and 6 bases lay outside the gene matches. The CDR3 runs 14 residues. The DNA for the CDR3 is TGTGCCACCAGTGATCCGTGGGAGGGCCAGACCCAGTACTTC. Its translation is CATSDPWEGQTQYF.

V usage is TRBV11-2 and J usage is TRBJ1-2; 9 bases align to TRBD1. Trimming cost V 2 bases and J 4 bases; bases outside gene matches: 2. Germline CDR1 SGHAT, CDR2 FQNNGV. This CDR3 comprises 14 residues. The CDR3 DNA reads TGTGCCAGCAGCTTAACAGGGGGCGTCTATGGCTACACCTTC. Translation gives CASSLTGGVYGYTF. Looking up the rest from reference TRBV11-2 and TRBJ1-2 gives the full variable domain: EAGVAQSPRYKIIEKRQSVAFWCNPISGHATLYWYQQILGQGPKLLIQFQNNGVVDDSQLPKDRFSAERLKGVDSTLKIQPAKLEDSAVYLCASSLTGGVYGYTFGSGTRLTVV.

This clone has only one observation. The chain recombines TRBV5-1 with TRBJ2-1; D is perhaps TRBD1 (5 bases). V was shortened by 0 bases and J by 12 bases, with 7 bases between the two germline ends. The CDR3 loop spans 11 amino acids. The germline gives CDR1 SGHRS, CDR2 YFSETQ. CDR3 protein: CASSLDQGQFF. The CDR3 nucleotides are TGCGCCAGCAGCTTGGATCAGGGGCAGTTCTTC. Looking up the rest from reference TRBV5-1 and TRBJ2-1 gives the full variable domain: KAGVTQTPRYLIKTRGQQVTLSCSPISGHRSVSWYQQTPGQGLQFLFEYFSETQRNKGNFPGRFSGRQFSNSRSEMNVSTLELGDSALYLCASSLDQGQFFGPGTRLTVL.

The gene calls are TRBV13 and TRBJ2-3; 13 bases match TRBD2. From germline, CDR1 is PRHDT and CDR2 FYEKMQ (reference sequence). The CDR3 has 14 residues. The V and J ends lost 11 bases and 4 bases, in that order; junction bases with no gene match: 6. CDR3 loop: CAAKTSGRADTQYF. The CDR3 DNA reads TGTGCCGCCAAAACTAGCGGGAGGGCAGATACGCAGTATTTT.

This chain connects TRBV7-9 to TRBJ1-2, with D unresolved. This CDR3 contains 15 residues. The germline V and J ends were trimmed by 3 bases and 0 bases, with 11 bases remaining between them. CDR1 is SEHNR and CDR2 is FQNEAQ in the germline V gene (reference sequence). DNA for the CDR3: TGTGCCAGCAGCTTCGAGGGCACTTCTAACTATGGCTACACCTTC. As protein: CASSFEGTSNYGYTF.

This clone was detected once. The chain carries TRBV7-9 and TRBJ2-2; D unresolved. The CDR3 has 13 residues. Germline V gene sequence: CDR1 SEHNR, CDR2 FQNEAQ (reference sequence). CDR3 protein: CAPAVPHTGELFF. As DNA, the CDR3 is TGTGCTCCCGCGGTCCCTCACACCGGGGAGCTGTTTTTT.

The V and J genes are TRBV19 and TRBJ2-1; 16 bases map to TRBD2. Germline loops: CDR1 LNHDA, CDR2 SQIVND (reference sequence). CDR3 length: 18 residues. The trim removed 6 bases at V and 1 base at J, leaving 6 bases unmatched. The DNA for the CDR3 is TGTGCCAGTAGCGGGACTAGCGGGAGGGTTTTTTCCTACAATGAGCAGTTCTTC. Translation gives CASSGTSGRVFSYNEQFF.

The chain uses TRBV11-2 and TRBJ2-7, with D unclear. The V and J ends lost 7 bases and 7 bases respectively, with 20 bases between them. Looked up from germline, CDR1 is SGHAT and CDR2 is FQNNGV. The CDR3 has 14 amino acids. As DNA, the CDR3 is TGTGCCAGCAAACGAAATGACTTTTCCGGAGAGCAGTACTTC. Amino acids: CASKRNDFSGEQYF.

This clone was counted a few times. Here the CDR3 DNA reads TGTGCCAGCAGCTTGGGATTCGGGGGTAGCGGCTACACCTTC. It codes for CASSLGFGGSGYTF. V is TRBV5-6 and J is TRBJ1-2; D may be TRBD1 (5 bases). The CDR3 loop spans 14 amino acids. V gave up 0 bases and J gave up 8 bases, with 14 bases separating them. Germline V CDR1 and CDR2: SGHDT, YYEEEE. The full variable domain, completed using reference TRBV5-6 and TRBJ1-2, is DAGVTQSPTHLIKTRGQQVTLRCSPKSGHDTVSWYQQALGQGPQFIFQYYEEEERQRGNFPDRFSGHQFPNYSSELNVNALLLGDSALYLCASSLGFGGSGYTFGSGTRLTVV.

This chain connects TRBV5-1 to TRBJ1-3; no clear D gene. The CDR3 extends over 15 amino acids. Germline V gene data show CDR1 as SGHRS and CDR2 as YFSETQ. Trimming shortened V by 3 bases and J by 4 bases, and 14 bases separated the two germline ends. CDR3 sequence: CASSSDYGPGNTIYF. DNA for the CDR3: TGCGCCAGCAGCTCCGATTATGGCCCGGGAAACACCATATATTTT.

This clone has only a few counts. The genes are TRBV6-4 and TRBJ2-1, with 8 positions matching TRBD2. Losses at the gene ends were 4 bases for V and 4 bases for J; bases not matched to a gene: 9. Germline-derived CDR1 and CDR2 are MRHNA and SNTAGT. The CDR3 consists of 16 residues. CDR3 in amino acids: CASSAESAGAYNEQFF. As DNA, the CDR3 is TGTGCCAGCAGTGCCGAGTCAGCGGGAGCTTACAATGAGCAGTTCTTC.

This clone was detected only a few times. V usage is TRBV6-6 and J usage is TRBJ1-5, with 7 positions matching TRBD1. The CDR3 covers 15 residues. Germline assignment: CDR1 MNHNY and CDR2 SVGAGI (reference sequence). Unmatched junction bases numbered 6, after V lost 2 bases and J lost 5 bases. The CDR3, as DNA: TGTGCCAGCAGTTACGACAGGGCATCCTATCAGCCCCAGCATTTT. The encoded protein is CASSYDRASYQPQHF.

J is TRBJ1-3 and V is TRBV2, with D maybe TRBD1 (6 bases). V lost 7 bases and J 4 bases, leaving 14 bases between the germline ends. CDR3 length equals 14 residues. Germline loops: CDR1 SNHLY, CDR2 FYNNEI. The CDR3 DNA follows: TGTGCCAGCATCGACGGGACACCCGGAAACACCATATATTTT. This codes for CASIDGTPGNTIYF.

V and J are TRBV5-1 and TRBJ2-2, with 9 bases lining up with TRBD2. The CDR3 spans 17 residues. Germline V lookup: CDR1 SGHRS, CDR2 YFSETQ. With 0 bases clipped from V and 1 base from J, the junction kept 4 bases outside the gene matches. This CDR3 is CASSLVPSGVNTGELFF. The CDR3 bases are TGCGCCAGCAGCTTGGTTCCTAGCGGGGTGAACACCGGGGAGCTGTTTTTT.

This clone was observed a few times. This chain connects TRBV29-1 to TRBJ2-1; 8 bases align to TRBD1. This CDR3 is 15 amino acids long. V gave up 6 bases and J gave up 0 bases; unmatched junction bases: 7. From germline, CDR1 is SQVTM and CDR2 ANQGSEA. CDR3 residues: CSVGQGGSSYNEQFF. The DNA of the CDR3 is TGCAGCGTCGGACAGGGTGGGAGCTCCTACAATGAGCAGTTCTTC.

The chain has TRBV3-1 (or the pseudogene TRBV3-2) and TRBJ1-2, with a tentative D call TRBD1 (6 bases). The V gene lost 0 bases and the J gene lost 6 bases, with 11 bases spanning the gap. Germline loops: CDR1 LGHDT, CDR2 YNNKEL (reference sequence). CDR3 length equals 14 residues. The CDR3 sequence: CASSQDAGADGYTF. CDR3 coding DNA: TGTGCCAGCAGCCAAGATGCAGGGGCGGATGGCTACACCTTC.

The chain recombines TRBV5-4 with TRBJ2-6; 9 bases are a match to TRBD1. Looked up from germline, CDR1 is SGHNT and CDR2 is YYREEE (reference sequence). This CDR3 spans 17 amino acids. The J segment lost 2 bases and the V segment lost 0 bases, leaving 3 bases of the junction unmatched. DNA of the CDR3: TGTGCCAGCAGCTTGGTTGGACAGGGGACTGGGGCCAACGTCCTGACTTTC. Encoded protein: CASSLVGQGTGANVLTF.

This clone was seen a single time. The gene calls are TRBV5-1 and TRBJ2-2; perhaps TRBD1 as D (6 bases). V lost 4 bases and J 0 bases, leaving 10 bases between the germline ends. The CDR3 has 15 amino acids. CDR1 is SGHRS, CDR2 YFSETQ, per germline. The CDR3 sequence: CASSPQGPNTGELFF. In nucleotides, the CDR3 is TGCGCCAGCAGCCCTCAGGGGCCGAACACCGGGGAGCTGTTTTTT.